This entry is about one TCR beta chain. The antigen is unknown. An end of the junction differs from the germline gene, which may be a read error. The sample comes from a study of cytomegalovirus exposure and HLA in healthy donors. 13 Jbeta primers and 60 Vbeta primers were used for the PCR. Original handling: Unique TCR beta chains totaled roughly 80 million in a later count, with roughly 10 million of them shared. Profiling relied on immunoSEQ multiplex PCR, and the TCRdb table lists in-frame clones only, not all of them. V and J calls plus clone size are reproduced from that table; the DNA served to infer D and trimming. The sample consists of more than 110,000 clones, roughly 75% of them appearing once. Broader study findings: Links to common viral pathogens appeared, in a later analysis, for several of the most significant clusters. Association of a missense DCLRE1C variant with TCR beta V- and J-gene trimming was reported in a later analysis.

The receptor was derived from a middle-aged man in good health and CMV-seropositive. The specimen was PBMCs.

The CDR3 coding sequence is TGTGCCAGCAGCCTAGCGGGAGTCGGGGTTTACAATGAGCAGTTCTTC. Protein sequence: CASSLAGVGVYNEQFF. The V call is TRBV7-2, the J call TRBJ2-1; 10 bases are a match to TRBD2. The CDR3 consists of 16 residues. Germline CDR1 and CDR2: SGHTA and FQGNSA. Full variable domain (rest looked up from reference TRBV7-2 and TRBJ2-1): GAGVSQSPSNKVTEKGKDVELRCDPISGHTALYWYRQSLGQGLEFLIYFQGNSAPDKSGLPSDRFSAERTGGSVSTLTIQRTQQEDSAVYLCASSLAGVGVYNEQFFGPGTRLTVL.